These 19 T cell receptor beta chains came from one sample sequenced in a study of blood T cell dynamics during melanoma immunotherapy (dated by TCRdb to 2019 to 2021). Libraries came from the immunoSEQ multiplex PCR assay. Not all clones reach the TCRdb copy of this immuneACCESS table, which keeps in-frame sequences only. Checked studies attribute under half of the gap to unresolved V genes and leave the rest unexplained. For this sample the table gives 10,000 or so clones, of which around 89% were detected only once. In total, the top ten clones hold approximately 7% of the sample. The sample's time point label, decoded: pre-treatment baseline. Specimen: blood, collected from a patient treated with checkpoint blockade. These receptors all come from a human donor with melanoma.

The V gene is TRBV5-4, the J gene TRBJ2-7; D remains ambiguous. The CDR3 length is 14 residues. Trimming took off 9 bases at V and 3 bases at J, with 19 bases between the two ends. Germline lookup yields CDR1 SGHNT and CDR2 YYREEE (reference sequence). Here the CDR3 DNA reads TGTGCCACTAGGAGTTGGCTGACGGACTACGAGCAGTACTTC. Translated: CATRSWLTDYEQYF.

V and J are TRBV11-2 and TRBJ2-2, with D hard to call. The CDR3 is made up of 13 amino acids. V was clipped by 2 bases and J by 7 bases, with 8 bases between them. The V gene's germline CDR1 is SGHAT and CDR2 FQNNGV. The CDR3 nucleotides read TGTGCCAGCAGCTTATTTTTGGGCGGGGAGCTGTTTTTT. Protein product: CASSLFLGGELFF.

The chain recombines TRBV30 with TRBJ2-2, with D hard to call. Germline CDR1 reads GTSNPN; CDR2 reads SVGIG (reference sequence). V lost 1 base and J lost 1, with 1 base in between. The CDR3 is 12 amino acids. In DNA, the CDR3 is TGTGCCTGGAGTGAGAACACCGGGGAGCTGTTTTTT. Translating gives CAWSENTGELFF.

The J gene is TRBJ2-3, the V gene TRBV28; D is undetermined. CDR1 MDHEN and CDR2 SYDVKM come from the germline V gene. The CDR3 contains 15 residues. The germline V and J ends were trimmed by 2 bases and 2 bases, with 11 bases remaining between them. This CDR3 reads CASSLPSELTDTQYF. CDR3 bases: TGTGCCAGCAGTTTACCATCCGAGCTCACAGATACGCAGTATTTT.

The chain carries TRBV18 and TRBJ2-6; D possibly corresponds to TRBD2 (6 bases). Germline assignment: CDR1 KGHSH and CDR2 LQKENI. Trimming pared 3 bases from V and 2 bases from J, leaving 8 bases between. The CDR3 consists of 15 residues. CDR3 bases: TGTGCCAGCTCACCTCCTAGCGCTGGGGCCAACGTCCTGACTTTC. Protein: CASSPPSAGANVLTF.

This chain joins TRBV11-2 and TRBJ2-3, with TRBD1 matching 8 bases. The V segment lost 4 bases and the J segment 1 base; nucleotides outside the gene matches: 7. This CDR3 is built from 16 residues. Germline V gene lookup returns CDR1 SGHAT and CDR2 FQNNGV. CDR3 DNA sequence: TGTGCCAGCAGCTCCGACCGGACAGGGCGCACAGATACGCAGTATTTT. It codes for CASSSDRTGRTDTQYF.

The chain employs TRBV2 and TRBJ1-4; D is undetermined. Trimming cost V 4 bases and J 8 bases, with 8 bases left between them. This CDR3 is 12 amino acids long. Germline lookup yields CDR1 SNHLY and CDR2 FYNNEI. The CDR3 DNA sequence: TGTGCCAGCAGTGGCGTATCGGAAAAACTGTTTTTT. Protein product: CASSGVSEKLFF.

The chain uses TRBV5-4 and TRBJ2-3, with 10 bases matching TRBD2. There are 14 residues in the CDR3. Per the germline V gene, CDR1 is SGHNT and CDR2 is YYREEE (reference sequence). V lost 4 bases to trimming and J lost 6 bases; unmatched junction nucleotides: 5. The CDR3 DNA reads as TGTGCCAGCAGCACTAGCGGGAAAAGGGATACGCAGTATTTT. Protein product: CASSTSGKRDTQYF.

This chain connects TRBV9 to TRBJ1-2; no clear D gene. V dropped 3 bases and J dropped 5 bases, with 11 bases sitting between them. CDR3 length: 13 residues. In germline, CDR1 is SGDLS, CDR2 YYNGEE. In DNA form, the CDR3 reads TGTGCCAGCAGCGCACGACACCGGTATGGCTACACCTTC. Its protein is CASSARHRYGYTF.

CDR3 DNA: TGTGCCAGCAGTCGACAGGGGGCAATGGTTGGGGAGCTGTTTTTT. As protein: CASSRQGAMVGELFF. The chain employs TRBV6-1 and TRBJ2-2, with TRBD1 matching over 10 bases. Germline CDR1 MNHNS, CDR2 SASEGT. V lost 5 bases, J lost 8 bases, and 8 bases stayed unmatched. The CDR3 spans 15 residues.

The chain is built from TRBV5-1 and TRBJ2-1, with 9 bases matching TRBD1. After removal of 0 bases from V and 3 bases from J, the junction contained 1 base not matched to a gene. The CDR3 has 15 amino acids. Germline V gives CDR1 SGHRS, CDR2 YFSETQ. In DNA, the CDR3 is TGCGCCAGCAGCTTGGGACAGGGGGGCTACAATGAGCAGTTCTTC. Translating it yields CASSLGQGGYNEQFF. The full variable domain, its missing parts supplied by reference TRBV5-1 and TRBJ2-1, is KAGVTQTPRYLIKTRGQQVTLSCSPISGHRSVSWYQQTPGQGLQFLFEYFSETQRNKGNFPGRFSGRQFSNSRSEMNVSTLELGDSALYLCASSLGQGGYNEQFFGPGTRLTVL.

The rearrangement uses TRBV10-3 and TRBJ2-5; D call uncertain. V lost 2 bases and J lost 7, with 14 bases in between. The CDR3 spans 14 residues. Per the germline V gene, CDR1 is ENHRY and CDR2 is SYGVKD. The CDR3 DNA follows: TGTGCCATCAGTGAGGATGTAGGCGACGTGACCCAGTACTTC. It specifies CAISEDVGDVTQYF.

The V gene is TRBV5-4, the J gene TRBJ1-1; no clear D gene. Germline V CDR1 and CDR2: SGHNT, YYREEE (reference sequence). The length of the CDR3 is 14 residues. V gave up 0 bases and J gave up 4 bases, with 10 bases separating them. The CDR3 is CASSLDRGITEAFF. The CDR3 nucleotides read TGTGCCAGCAGCTTGGACAGAGGCATCACTGAAGCTTTCTTT.

V is TRBV28 and J is TRBJ2-7; D gene unclear. The CDR3 covers 13 residues. V was shortened by 2 bases and J by 6 bases, with 11 bases between the two germline ends. Per the germline V gene, CDR1 is MDHEN and CDR2 is SYDVKM. In nucleotides, the CDR3 is TGTGCCAGCAGTTTAGGTATAATGGGCGAGCAGTACTTC. It specifies CASSLGIMGEQYF.

This chain connects TRBV28 to TRBJ1-2; 12 bases are a match to TRBD1. V shed 8 bases, J shed 8 bases, and the junction held 18 bases outside the gene matches. CDR1 MDHEN and CDR2 SYDVKM come from the germline V gene. This CDR3 is 17 amino acids long. The DNA for the CDR3 is TGTGCCAGCCGTGCAACCGGGACAGGGGGCGCAATCGCCGGCTACACCTTC. Translation: CASRATGTGGAIAGYTF.

This rearrangement joins TRBV29-1 to TRBJ1-2, with D unresolved. This CDR3 has 12 residues. V dropped 6 bases and J dropped 6 bases, with 14 bases sitting between them. From germline, CDR1 is SQVTM and CDR2 ANQGSEA. For the CDR3, the DNA is TGCAGCGTCCCCGTCCCCCCGCATGGCTACACCTTC. Protein sequence: CSVPVPPHGYTF.

The V gene is TRBV9, the J gene TRBJ2-2, with 7 bases matching TRBD1. The CDR3 totals 15 residues. CDR1 is SGDLS and CDR2 is YYNGEE in the germline V gene. V shed 5 bases and J 1 base; nucleotides not matched to a gene: 5. CDR3 nucleotides: TGTGCCAGCAGTTATACAGGGGTGAACACCGGGGAGCTGTTTTTT. It translates to CASSYTGVNTGELFF.

The CDR3 sequence is CASSPGQGRTEAFF. The CDR3 bases are TGTGCCAGCTCACCGGGACAGGGGCGCACTGAAGCTTTCTTT. V and J are TRBV18 and TRBJ1-1, with 10 bases that match TRBD1. J gave up 4 bases and V 3 bases, and 2 bases lay outside the gene matches. Germline loops: CDR1 KGHSH, CDR2 LQKENI. This CDR3 region has 14 residues.

The chain joins TRBV19 to TRBJ1-1; 7 nucleotides match TRBD1. Germline assignment: CDR1 LNHDA and CDR2 SQIVND (reference sequence). The CDR3 extends over 13 amino acids. V was clipped by 8 bases and J by 12 bases; unmatched bases: 15. CDR3 region: CASAKTGQSVSFF. In nucleotides, the CDR3 is TGTGCCAGTGCTAAAACGGGACAGTCTGTCTCTTTCTTT.